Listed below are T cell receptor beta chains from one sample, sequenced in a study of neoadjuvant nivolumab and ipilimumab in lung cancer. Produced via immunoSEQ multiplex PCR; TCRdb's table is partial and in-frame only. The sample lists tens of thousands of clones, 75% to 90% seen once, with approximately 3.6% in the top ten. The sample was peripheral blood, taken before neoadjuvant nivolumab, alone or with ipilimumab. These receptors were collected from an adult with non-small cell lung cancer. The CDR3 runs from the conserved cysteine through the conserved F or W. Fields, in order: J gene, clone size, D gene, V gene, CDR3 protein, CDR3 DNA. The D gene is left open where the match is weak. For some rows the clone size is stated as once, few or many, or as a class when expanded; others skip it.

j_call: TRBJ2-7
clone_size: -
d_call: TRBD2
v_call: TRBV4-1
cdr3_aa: CASSRPPPSGRGEQYF
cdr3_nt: TGCGCCAGCAGCCGTCCCCCTCCGAGCGGGAGGGGGGAGCAGTACTTC

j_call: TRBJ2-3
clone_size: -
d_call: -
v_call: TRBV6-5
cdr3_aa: CASSPPGHTDTQYF
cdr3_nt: TGTGCCAGCAGTCCACCGGGACATACGGATACGCAGTATTTT

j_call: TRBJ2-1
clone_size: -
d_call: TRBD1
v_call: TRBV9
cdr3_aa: CASAAGQDVYNEQFF
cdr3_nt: TGTGCCAGCGCCGCCGGACAGGACGTCTACAATGAGCAGTTCTTC

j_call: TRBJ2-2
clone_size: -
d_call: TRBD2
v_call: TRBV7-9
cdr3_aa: CASSSPGLAGKGGTGELFF
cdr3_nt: TGTGCCAGCAGCTCGCCGGGACTAGCGGGAAAGGGCGGCACCGGGGAGCTGTTTTTT

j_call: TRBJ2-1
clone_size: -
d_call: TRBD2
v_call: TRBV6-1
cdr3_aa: CASSEQARWGVAGGLAEQFF
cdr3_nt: TGTGCCAGCAGTGAACAGGCGAGATGGGGGGTAGCGGGAGGGCTAGCTGAGCAGTTCTTC

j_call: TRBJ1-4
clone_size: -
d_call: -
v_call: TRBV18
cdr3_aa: CASSPSVGANEKLFF
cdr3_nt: TGTGCCAGCTCACCCTCGGTGGGGGCTAATGAAAAACTGTTTTTT

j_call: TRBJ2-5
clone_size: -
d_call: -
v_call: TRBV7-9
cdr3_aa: CASSFGVRSQETQYF
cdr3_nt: TGTGCCAGCAGCTTTGGAGTCAGGTCACAAGAGACCCAGTACTTC

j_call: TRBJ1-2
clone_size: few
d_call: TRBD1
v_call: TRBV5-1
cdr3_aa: CASSNGDSQFGGYTF
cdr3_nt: TGCGCCAGCAGCAATGGGGACAGCCAGTTTGGTGGCTACACCTTC

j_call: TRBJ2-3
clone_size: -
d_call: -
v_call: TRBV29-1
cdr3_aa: CSVERGSGTDTQYF
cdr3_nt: TGCAGCGTTGAAAGGGGCTCGGGGACAGATACGCAGTATTTT

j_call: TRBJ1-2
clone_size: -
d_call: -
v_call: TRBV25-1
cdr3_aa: CASSERNYGYTF
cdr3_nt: TGTGCCAGCAGTGAACGAAACTATGGCTACACCTTC

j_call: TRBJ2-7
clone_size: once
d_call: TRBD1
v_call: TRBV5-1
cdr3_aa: CASSPTGGSEYEQYF
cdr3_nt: TGCGCCAGCAGCCCTACAGGGGGCAGTGAATACGAGCAGTACTTC

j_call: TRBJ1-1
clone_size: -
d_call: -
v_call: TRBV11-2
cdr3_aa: CASSQGQNTEAFF
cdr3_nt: TGTGCCAGCAGCCAGGGACAGAACACTGAAGCTTTCTTT

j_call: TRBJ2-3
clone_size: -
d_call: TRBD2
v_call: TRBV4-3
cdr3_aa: CASSQGTGLAGVDTQYF
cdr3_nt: TGCGCCAGCAGCCAAGGGACGGGACTAGCGGGAGTAGATACGCAGTATTTT

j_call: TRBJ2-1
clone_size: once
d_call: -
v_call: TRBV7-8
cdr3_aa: CASSPLRGGWSYNEQFF
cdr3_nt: TGTGCCAGCAGTCCCCTCAGGGGCGGTTGGTCCTACAATGAGCAGTTCTTC

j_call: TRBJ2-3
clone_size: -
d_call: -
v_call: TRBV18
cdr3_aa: CASSPLGTDTQYF
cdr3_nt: TGTGCCAGCTCACCATTAGGAACAGATACGCAGTATTTT

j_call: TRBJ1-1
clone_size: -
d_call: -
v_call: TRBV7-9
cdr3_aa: CASSLVISSDEAFF
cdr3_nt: TGTGCCAGCAGCTTAGTAATTTCTTCCGATGAAGCTTTCTTT

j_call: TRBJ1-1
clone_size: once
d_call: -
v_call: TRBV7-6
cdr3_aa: CASSFLGEKMNTEAFF
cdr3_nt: TGTGCCAGCAGCTTCCTGGGAGAGAAAATGAACACTGAAGCTTTCTTT

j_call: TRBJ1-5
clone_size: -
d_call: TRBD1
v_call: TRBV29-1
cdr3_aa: CSVRTGGFNQPQHF
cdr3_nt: TGCAGCGTCAGGACAGGGGGGTTCAATCAGCCCCAGCATTTT

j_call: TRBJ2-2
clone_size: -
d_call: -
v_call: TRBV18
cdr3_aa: CASSPQGFTGELFF
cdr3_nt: TGTGCCAGCTCACCACAGGGATTCACCGGGGAGCTGTTTTTT

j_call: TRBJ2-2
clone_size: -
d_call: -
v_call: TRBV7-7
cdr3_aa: CASSSTNTGELFF
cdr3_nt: TGTGCCAGTTCCAGTACGAACACCGGGGAGCTGTTTTTT

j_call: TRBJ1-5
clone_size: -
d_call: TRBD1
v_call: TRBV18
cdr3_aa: CASSPGTASNQPQHF
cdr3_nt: TGTGCCAGCTCCCCAGGGACAGCAAGCAATCAGCCCCAGCATTTT

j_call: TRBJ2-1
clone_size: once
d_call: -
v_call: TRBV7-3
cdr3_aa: CASSFYPGAEQFF
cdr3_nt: TGTGCCAGCAGCTTTTACCCCGGAGCTGAGCAGTTCTTC

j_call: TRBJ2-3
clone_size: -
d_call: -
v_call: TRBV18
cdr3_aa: CASSLGRRDTQYF
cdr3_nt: TGTGCCAGCTCACTGGGGCGGAGAGATACGCAGTATTTT

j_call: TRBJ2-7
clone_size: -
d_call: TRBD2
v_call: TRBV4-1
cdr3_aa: CASSLGTSGTYEQYF
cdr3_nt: TGCGCCAGCAGCCTGGGGACTAGCGGGACCTACGAGCAGTACTTC

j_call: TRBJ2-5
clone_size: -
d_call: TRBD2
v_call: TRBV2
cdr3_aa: CASGGLAGVVETQYF
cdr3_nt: TGTGCCAGCGGCGGACTAGCGGGAGTAGTGGAGACCCAGTACTTC

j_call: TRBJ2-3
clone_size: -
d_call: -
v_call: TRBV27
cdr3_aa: CASTPARVPFTDTQYF
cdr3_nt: TGTGCCAGCACCCCCGCTAGAGTCCCTTTCACAGATACGCAGTATTTT

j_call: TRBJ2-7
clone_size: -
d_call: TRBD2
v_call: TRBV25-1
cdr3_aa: CASSDPLAGGPYEQYF
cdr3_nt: TGTGCCAGCAGTGATCCACTAGCGGGAGGGCCCTACGAGCAGTACTTC

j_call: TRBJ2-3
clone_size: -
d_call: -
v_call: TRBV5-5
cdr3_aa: CASSLAPQGGVDTQYF
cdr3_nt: TGTGCCAGCAGCTTGGCCCCCCAGGGGGGTGTAGATACGCAGTATTTT

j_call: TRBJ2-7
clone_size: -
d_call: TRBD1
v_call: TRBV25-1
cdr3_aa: CASSEGNRGIYEQYF
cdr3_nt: TGTGCCAGCAGTGAGGGCAACAGGGGCATCTACGAGCAGTACTTC

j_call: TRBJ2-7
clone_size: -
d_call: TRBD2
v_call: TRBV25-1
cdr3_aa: CASSDTSDPYEQYF
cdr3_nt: TGTGCCAGCAGTGATACTAGCGATCCCTACGAGCAGTACTTC

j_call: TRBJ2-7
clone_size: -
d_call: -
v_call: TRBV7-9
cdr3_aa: CASSPINGASSYEQYF
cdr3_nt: TGTGCCAGCAGCCCCATTAACGGGGCGAGCTCCTACGAGCAGTACTTC

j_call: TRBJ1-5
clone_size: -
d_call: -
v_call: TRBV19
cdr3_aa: CASSLIPHSNQPQHF
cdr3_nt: TGTGCCAGTAGTTTGATCCCACATAGCAATCAGCCCCAGCATTTT

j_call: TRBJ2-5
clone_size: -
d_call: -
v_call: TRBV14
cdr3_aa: CASSRPRSAQGWETQYF
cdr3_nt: TGTGCCAGCAGCCGACCAAGATCGGCACAGGGATGGGAGACCCAGTACTTC

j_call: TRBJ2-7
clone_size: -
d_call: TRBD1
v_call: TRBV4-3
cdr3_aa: CASSQEYPDRGYEQYF
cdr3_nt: TGCGCCAGCAGCCAAGAATACCCCGACAGGGGCTACGAGCAGTACTTC

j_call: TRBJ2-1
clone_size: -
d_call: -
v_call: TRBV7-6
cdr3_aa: CASSPPRGPNEQFF
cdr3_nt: TGTGCCAGCAGCCCCCCCCGAGGTCCCAATGAGCAGTTCTTC

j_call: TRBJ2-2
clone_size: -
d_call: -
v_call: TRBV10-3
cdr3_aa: CAISKTEQNTGELFF
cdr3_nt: TGTGCCATCAGTAAGACGGAGCAAAACACCGGGGAGCTGTTTTTT

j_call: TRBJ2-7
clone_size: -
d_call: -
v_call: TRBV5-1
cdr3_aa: CASSRDGSGLGYEQYF
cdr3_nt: TGCGCCAGCAGCAGGGACGGATCCGGGCTCGGGTACGAGCAGTACTTC

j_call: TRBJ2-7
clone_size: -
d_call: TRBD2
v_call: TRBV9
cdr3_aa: CASSVQAGTSDFPYEQYF
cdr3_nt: TGTGCCAGCAGCGTACAAGCTGGGACTAGCGACTTCCCCTACGAGCAGTACTTC

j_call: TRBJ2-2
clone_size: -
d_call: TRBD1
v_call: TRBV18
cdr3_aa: CASSPPGQGTPTGELFF
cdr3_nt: TGTGCCAGCTCACCACCAGGACAGGGGACCCCCACCGGGGAGCTGTTTTTT

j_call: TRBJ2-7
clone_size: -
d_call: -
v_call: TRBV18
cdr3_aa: CASSLEGAGNEQYF
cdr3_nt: TGTGCCAGCTCACTTGAAGGGGCAGGGAACGAGCAGTACTTC

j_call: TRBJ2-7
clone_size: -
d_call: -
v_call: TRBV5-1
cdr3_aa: CASSLDTAYEQYF
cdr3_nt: TGCGCCAGCAGCTTGGACACCGCCTACGAGCAGTACTTC

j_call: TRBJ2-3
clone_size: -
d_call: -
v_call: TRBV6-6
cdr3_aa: CASRYGQNTDTQYF
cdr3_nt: TGTGCCAGCAGATATGGACAGAACACAGATACGCAGTATTTT

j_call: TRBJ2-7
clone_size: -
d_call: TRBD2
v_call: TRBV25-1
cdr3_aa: CASSVGLAGFHEQYF
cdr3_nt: TGTGCCAGCAGTGTGGGACTAGCGGGTTTTCACGAGCAGTACTTC